This TCR beta chain comes out of a study of blood T cell repertoires in COVID-19. At the level of the study: Both acute and convalescent COVID-19 samples were obtained from the United States, Italy and Spain. PBMCs, B-cell-depleted T cells, or T cells provided the cDNA or gDNA that made up the material.

Authors' analysis steps: Quantification of nucleated cells was approximated via reference gene primer amplification. Using immunoSEQ multiplex PCR, the repertoire was profiled, and TCRdb retains in-frame clones only, with some absent. That table is the source of V, J and clone size, and D and trimming were worked out from the DNA. The sample gives around 300,000 clones, 80% to 90% of which show up once; 11% is in the top ten. The sample consisted of peripheral blood. This TCR came from a woman aged 70-85 years with acute or convalescent COVID-19.

The CDR3 loop is CASSTDGGGRQPQHF. The CDR3 DNA reads as TGTGCCAGCAGTACCGACGGGGGAGGGAGGCAGCCCCAGCATTTT. The chain links TRBV6-5 to TRBJ1-5, with D maybe TRBD1 (5 bases). CDR3 length: 15 residues. Germline values: CDR1 MNHEY, CDR2 SVGAGI. V lost 5 bases and J lost 7, with 18 bases in between.